A selection of T cell receptor beta chains follows, all from one sample in a study of regulatory T cells in long-lasting Graves disease. One entry per CDR3 protein results from TCRdb running MiXCR on the multiplex PCR reads. The sample includes about 560,000 distinct CDR3 sequences, roughly 15% of them seen just once. This sample was also put to use in a study of T cells in Graves' hyperthyroidism and ophthalmopathy.

Source: peripheral blood mononuclear cells (PBMCs), taken at new diagnosis, from a patient treated with antithyroid drugs. The source of these receptors is a young man with Graves disease. Both conserved end residues are part of each CDR3. D genes are given only for firm matches. A clone size is listed for some rows: how often the clone was seen (once, few, many), or a class if it is expanded.

clone size	V gene	D gene	J gene	CDR3 DNA	CDR3 protein
many	TRBV20-1	.	TRBJ2-1	TGCAGTGCCGCTCCGGTCACCTACAATGAGCAGTTCTTC	CSAAPVTYNEQFF
many	TRBV27	.	TRBJ2-7	TGTGCCAGCAGTTTAACCAGGGGCGGATACGAGCAGTACTTC	CASSLTRGGYEQYF
many	TRBV27	TRBD1	TRBJ1-5	TGTGCCAGCAGTGCCCTTGACAGGGGCAATCAGCCCCAGCATTTT	CASSALDRGNQPQHF
many	TRBV28	TRBD1	TRBJ2-7	TGTGCCAGCAGCCCTGACAGGGGGCGGGAGCAGTACTTC	CASSPDRGREQYF
few	TRBV29-1	.	TRBJ2-1	TGCAGCGTTGATCTCCGTGGGACTCCCAAGGATGGCGAGCAGTTCTTC	CSVDLRGTPKDGEQFF
many	TRBV12-3/TRBV12-4	TRBD2	TRBJ2-7	TGTGCCAGCAGTTCCAGACTAGCGGGAGCCTACGAGCAGTACTTC	CASSSRLAGAYEQYF
many	TRBV5-1	.	TRBJ1-1	TGCGCCAGCAGCTTGGACGGGGCCTTGGGGAACACTGAAGCTTTCTTT	CASSLDGALGNTEAFF
.	TRBV7-3	.	TRBJ1-3	TGTGCCAGCAGCCGCGGGGGAAACTCTGGAAACACCATATATTTT	CASSRGGNSGNTIYF
.	TRBV6-1	.	TRBJ2-2	TGTGCCAGCAGTGAACTCGCGGTAGGGCGGGAGCTGTTTTTT	CASSELAVGRELFF
few	TRBV10-2	.	TRBJ2-2	TGCGCCAGCAGTGAGGGGTGGACCGGGGAGCTGTTTTTT	CASSEGWTGELFF
.	TRBV6-1	.	TRBJ1-1	TGTGCCAGCGCCCTGAATGGGAGATCCACTGAAGCTTTCTTT	CASALNGRSTEAFF
many	TRBV20-1	.	TRBJ1-2	TGCAGTGCGGAGTTTTACTATGGCTACACCTTC	CSAEFYYGYTF
many	TRBV7-9	TRBD2	TRBJ2-3	TGTGCCAGCAGCTCGCGGACTAGCGGGAGATTCGCAGATACGCAGTATTTT	CASSSRTSGRFADTQYF
.	TRBV27	TRBD1	TRBJ1-4	TGTGCCAGCAGTTTATCGGGATATCCGGGACAGGTTAATGAAAAACTGTTTTTT	CASSLSGYPGQVNEKLFF
many	TRBV2	TRBD2	TRBJ2-7	TGTGCCAGCAGTCCAGGGGACTCCTTAGGCGGGAGGCTCTCCCCGAGTCCCTACGAGCAGTACTTC	CASSPGDSLGGRLSPSPYEQYF
few	TRBV29-1	.	TRBJ2-1	TGCAGCGTTGAACGGGGGAGGAGTTCCTACAATGAGCAGTTCTTC	CSVERGRSSYNEQFF
.	TRBV11-1	TRBD2	TRBJ2-7	TGTGCCAGCAGCCACTCGACTAGCGTGAGCTCCTACGAGCAGTACTTC	CASSHSTSVSSYEQYF
.	TRBV7-3	TRBD2	TRBJ2-6	TGTGCCAGCAGCTCTCGACTAGCGGGGAACTCTGGGGCCAACGTCCTGACTTTC	CASSSRLAGNSGANVLTF
many	TRBV7-8	.	TRBJ2-3	TGTGCCAGCAGCTTAGCGGAGTTAAGCACAGATACGCAGTATTTT	CASSLAELSTDTQYF
few	TRBV11-3	.	TRBJ2-2	TGTGCCAGCAGCTCCATTAACACCGAGGAGCTGTTTTTT	CASSSINTEELFF
many	TRBV7-8	TRBD2	TRBJ2-5	TGTGCCAGCAGCTTATGGAGGACTAGCGGGAGTGGGCAAGAGACCCAGTACTTC	CASSLWRTSGSGQETQYF
.	TRBV19	TRBD1	TRBJ2-1	TGTGCCAGATACATTCCCGGGACAGGCCCCGTGCGGAATGAGCAGTTCTTC	CARYIPGTGPVRNEQFF
.	TRBV10-3	.	TRBJ2-1	TGTGCCATCAGTGAGGAGCTAGCGAATGCCTACAATGAGCAGTTCTTC	CAISEELANAYNEQFF
many	TRBV13	.	TRBJ2-7	TGTGCCAGCAGCCACCAGGCCTCACGGGTGCGTGAGCAGTACTTC	CASSHQASRVREQYF
many	TRBV28	TRBD2	TRBJ2-7	TGTGCCAGCAGTTTGGGTTTTGGCGGGAGAGGTTCTAACGAGCAGTACTTC	CASSLGFGGRGSNEQYF
many	TRBV7-2	.	TRBJ2-5	TGTGCCAGCAGCACCCCCGGGAGAGAAGAGACCCAGTACTTC	CASSTPGREETQYF
.	TRBV28	.	TRBJ1-6	TGTGCCAGCAGTCGCCGGGACTATTATAATTCACCCCTCCACTTT	CASSRRDYYNSPLHF
many	TRBV7-9	TRBD1	TRBJ2-1	TGTGCCAGCAGCTTAGGGGACAGGGGGCGCCGGGGACCCTACAATGAGCAGTTCTTC	CASSLGDRGRRGPYNEQFF
many	TRBV28	.	TRBJ1-2	TGTGCCAGCAGTTTATGGCGATTGGACCATGGCTACACCTTC	CASSLWRLDHGYTF
many	TRBV20-1	.	TRBJ1-1	TGCAGTGCTAGATACCAGAACACTGAAGCTTTCTTT	CSARYQNTEAFF
many	TRBV20-1	TRBD2	TRBJ2-1	TGCAGTGCTAGAGATGGTCTAGCGGGAGGCTGGGAGCAGTTCTTC	CSARDGLAGGWEQFF
few	TRBV15	.	TRBJ2-1	TGTGCCACCAGCAGAGATCGTATCTCCTACAATGAGCAGTTCTTC	CATSRDRISYNEQFF
many	TRBV12-3/TRBV12-4	.	TRBJ2-7	TGTGCCAGCAGTTTAGCCCTGGATCTCGAGCAGTACTTC	CASSLALDLEQYF
many	TRBV12-3/TRBV12-4	TRBD2	TRBJ2-7	TGTGCCAGCAGCGCAGAGGGTAGCGGGAGTTACGAGCAGTACTTC	CASSAEGSGSYEQYF
many	TRBV15	TRBD1	TRBJ1-4	TGTGCCACCAGCAGAGATGGGACAGGGGTTGAAAAACTGTTTTTT	CATSRDGTGVEKLFF
many	TRBV7-9	.	TRBJ2-1	TGTGCCAGCAGCGCGACTAGTGGTGAGCAGTTCTTC	CASSATSGEQFF
few	TRBV20-1	TRBD1	TRBJ1-6	TGCAGTCCCCAACAGGGGGGGCTGTATAATTCACCCCTCCACTTT	CSPQQGGLYNSPLHF
many	TRBV2	TRBD2	TRBJ2-7	TGTGCCAGCCGCCCTTCAGCGGGAGGCTTAAACGAGCAGTACTTC	CASRPSAGGLNEQYF
many	TRBV18	.	TRBJ2-1	TGTGCCAGCTCACCTGGACTGGGGAACAATGAGCAGTTCTTC	CASSPGLGNNEQFF
.	TRBV20-1	.	TRBJ2-2	TGCAGTGCTAGTCGAGGGACTTCCACCGGGAAGCTGTTTTTT	CSASRGTSTGKLFF
many	TRBV7-3	.	TRBJ2-7	TGTGCCAGCAGCTTCTCGAGCGGTCCCGCTTACGAGCAGTACTTC	CASSFSSGPAYEQYF
.	TRBV20-1	.	TRBJ2-3	TGCAGTGCCGCGATGGGGGCAGATACGCAGTATTTT	CSAAMGADTQYF
.	TRBV12-3/TRBV12-4	.	TRBJ1-1	TGTGCCAGCAGCCCTCGATTTGGCACTGAAGCTTTCTTT	CASSPRFGTEAFF
many	TRBV6-1	.	TRBJ2-3	TGTGCCAGCAGTGAACGTCGACGGGCCCCAGATACGCAGTATTTT	CASSERRRAPDTQYF
many	TRBV28	TRBD1	TRBJ2-7	TGTGCCAGCAGTTTCCCCCTGGGACAGGGTTTCTACGAGCAGTACTTC	CASSFPLGQGFYEQYF
.	TRBV6-1	.	TRBJ1-1	TGTGCCAGCACCGAAGGGTATCCCATGAACACTGAAGCTTTCTTT	CASTEGYPMNTEAFF
.	TRBV6-1	TRBD1	TRBJ2-6	TGTGCCAGCAGAATCCGGGACAGGGGTTCTGGGGCCAACGTCCTGACTTTC	CASRIRDRGSGANVLTF
.	TRBV9	.	TRBJ2-3	TGTGCCAGCAGCGTAGTAAACCTTGGAGGCACAGATACGCAGTATTTT	CASSVVNLGGTDTQYF
many	TRBV20-1	TRBD2	TRBJ2-1	TGCAGTGCTAGACTGGGGGGGTACAATGAGCAGTTCTTC	CSARLGGYNEQFF
.	TRBV27	.	TRBJ2-7	TGTGCCAGCTCCTATCAAGGCGTAGACTCACCCTACGAGCAGTACTTC	CASSYQGVDSPYEQYF
.	TRBV4-1	.	TRBJ1-1	TGCGCCAGCAGCCAAGGGAAGGGAAACACTGAAGCTTTCTTT	CASSQGKGNTEAFF
many	TRBV5-5	.	TRBJ2-7	TGTGCCAGCAGCGTTGGGAGTTATGACGAGCAGTACTTC	CASSVGSYDEQYF
many	TRBV20-1	TRBD2	TRBJ2-2	TGCAGTGCTTACCTAGCGGGGAGTGGAGCCGGGGAGCTGTTTTTT	CSAYLAGSGAGELFF
few	TRBV27	TRBD2	TRBJ2-1	TGTGCCAGCGGGATACGAGCGGGAGGGGGTGATGAGCAGTTCTTC	CASGIRAGGGDEQFF
.	TRBV2	.	TRBJ1-3	TGTGCCAGCAGTGATGTAGGAGGGCGCAACACCATATATTTT	CASSDVGGRNTIYF
.	TRBV7-2	TRBD1	TRBJ2-2	TGTGCCAGCAGCTCACGGGACAGGGGCTCCGGGGAGCTGTTTTTT	CASSSRDRGSGELFF
.	TRBV30	.	TRBJ2-7	TGTGCCTGGAGTCTCGGGCTCGTCCCACCCGAGCAGTACTTC	CAWSLGLVPPEQYF
.	TRBV11-2	.	TRBJ2-4	TGTGCCAGCAGCTTAGTTTTGGTCAGTAACATTCAGTACTTC	CASSLVLVSNIQYF
.	TRBV30	.	TRBJ1-2	TGTGCCTGGAGTGTACTACAGGCAGGGGGCTACACCTTC	CAWSVLQAGGYTF
.	TRBV19	TRBD1	TRBJ2-7	TGTGCCAGTAGTGTGACAGGGGCTTCCTCCTACGAGCAGTACTTC	CASSVTGASSYEQYF